This T cell receptor (beta chain) derives from a study of beta chain features in type 1 diabetes. Looking at the study overall: All of the samples together had 107,917,701 sorted cells examined. Overall study findings and caveats: The study found fewer insertions and more deletions at VDJ junctions in type 1 diabetes patients. For Type 1 diabetes patients, all four CD4+ subsets carried TCRB CDR3s that were moderately but significantly shorter.

Every bit of the isolated RNA underwent reverse transcription, so sequencing read expressed TCRB transcripts. Approximately 3.7 million reads per sample on average were obtained from naive, central memory and regulatory T cell samples. The repertoire was sequenced with immunoSEQ multiplex PCR; TCRdb's copy has only in-frame clones and lacks some. This sample has nearly 350,000 clones; around 9.3% occur once, and the top ten carry about 1%. Concerning this clone itself: As yet, its antigen is unknown. A clone one base away is much larger, so this may be a read error.

V was shortened by 0 bases and J by 2 bases, with 4 bases between the two germline ends. This CDR3 is built from 13 residues. Germline V CDR1 and CDR2: SGHDT, YYEEEE. The sequence came from a man aged 30 to 39 with type 1 diabetes. The genes are TRBV5-6 and TRBJ2-3; D not resolved. Sequenced sample: central memory CD4+ T cells from blood. For the CDR3, the DNA is TGTGCCAGCAGCTTGGAAGCCACAGATACGCAGTATTTT. It specifies CASSLEATDTQYF.